This T cell receptor beta chain appears in the sequencing data of a study of human T cells and chemical hapten exposure. The germline gives CDR1 SGHTA, CDR2 FQGNSA. The CDR3 covers 16 residues. The V gene end was trimmed by 8 bases and the J gene end by 5 bases; junction bases not matched to a gene: 12. MiXCR was run by TCRdb on the RACE reads, yielding one entry per CDR3 protein. The table lists some 80,000 distinct CDR3 sequences, approximately 10% of them singletons. The time point is: patch test 2, 6 weeks after DPC sensitization. Treatment described: therapeutic diphenylcyclopropenone sensitization with weekly scalp DPC.

This TCR was recovered from a woman aged 25 to 45 with alopecia areata. Some clones in this sample may be carry-over from other donors' samples. The sequenced sample was whole blood, obtained in connection with sensitization to the hapten diphenylcyclopropenone (DPC). This sequence joins TRBV7-2 and TRBJ1-6; 7 positions agree with TRBD1. CDR3 amino acids: CASQQGSRLNNSPLHF. DNA for the CDR3: TGTGCCAGCCAACAGGGGTCTCGACTAAATAATTCACCCCTCCACTTT.